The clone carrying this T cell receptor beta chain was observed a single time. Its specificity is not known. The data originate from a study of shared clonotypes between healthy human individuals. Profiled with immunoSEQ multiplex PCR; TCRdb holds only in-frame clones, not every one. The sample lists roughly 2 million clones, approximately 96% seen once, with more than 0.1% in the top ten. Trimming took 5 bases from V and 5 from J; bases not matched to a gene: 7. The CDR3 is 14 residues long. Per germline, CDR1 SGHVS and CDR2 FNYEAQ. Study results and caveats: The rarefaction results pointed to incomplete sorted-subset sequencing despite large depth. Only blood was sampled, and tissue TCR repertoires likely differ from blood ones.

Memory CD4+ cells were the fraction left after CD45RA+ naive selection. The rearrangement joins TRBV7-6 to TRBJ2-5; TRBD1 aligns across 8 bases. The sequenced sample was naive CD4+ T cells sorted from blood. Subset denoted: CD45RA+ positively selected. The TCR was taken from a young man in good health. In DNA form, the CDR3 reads TGTGCCAGCAGCAGCGGACAGGGTGGGGAGACCCAGTACTTC. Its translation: CASSSGQGGETQYF. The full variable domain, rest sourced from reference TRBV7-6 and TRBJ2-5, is GAGVSQSPRYKVTKRGQDVALRCDPISGHVSLYWYRQALGQGPEFLTYFNYEAQQDKSGLPNDRFSAERPEGSISTLTIQRTEQRDSAMYRCASSSGQGGETQYFGPGTRLLVL.